The 24 T cell receptor beta chains below all came from one sample that was sequenced in a study of blood T cell repertoires in COVID-19 (dated by TCRdb to 2020 to 2021). Libraries were prepared through the immunoSEQ multiplex PCR assay. In its TCRdb copy, this immuneACCESS table keeps in-frame sequences only and misses some clones. Where compared with another copy, unresolved V genes explain less than half of these, and the others have no known cause. Present in this sample are about 100,000 clones, roughly 92% of which were seen just once. Roughly 2.1% of the sample goes to the ten largest clones. The sample comprised peripheral blood. The receptor source for this set is a man aged 45 to 65 with active COVID-19.

The sample holds one count of this clone. This chain connects TRBV7-6 to TRBJ1-6; 9 bases line up with TRBD1. Germline CDR1 SGHVS, CDR2 FNYEAQ. With V trimmed by 1 base and J by 7 bases, 2 bases remained unmatched. The CDR3 loop spans 15 amino acids. The CDR3 loop is CASSLGQGVNSPLHF. DNA for the CDR3: TGTGCCAGCAGCTTAGGACAGGGGGTCAATTCACCCCTCCACTTT.

The rearrangement links TRBV5-1 to TRBJ2-5; possible D gene TRBD1, 5 bases. CDR3 length: 15 amino acids. CDR1 and CDR2 (germline): SGHRS, YFSETQ. V lost 0 bases, J lost 2 bases, and 11 bases lay in between. The DNA of the CDR3 is TGCGCCAGCAGCTTGGGCACCCCAGGGCAAGAGACCCAGTACTTC. Its protein is CASSLGTPGQETQYF.

This chain connects TRBV9 to TRBJ2-2, with D unclear. The CDR3 consists of 14 residues. Germline V lookup: CDR1 SGDLS, CDR2 YYNGEE. V was cut by 4 bases and J by 5 bases, with 12 bases left in between. CDR3 sequence (DNA): TGTGCCAGCAGCCCCCGACACCGGACCGGGGAGCTGTTTTTT. It is translated as CASSPRHRTGELFF.

The chain joins TRBV10-3 to TRBJ1-2; 7 bases match TRBD1. J lost 0 bases, V lost 5 bases, and 3 bases had no gene match. Germline CDR1 is ENHRY and CDR2 is SYGVKD. This CDR3 is built from 14 residues. In nucleotides, the CDR3 is TGTGCCATCAGTACCGGGACAGCTAACTATGGCTACACCTTC. Protein product: CAISTGTANYGYTF.

The rearrangement links TRBV5-1 to TRBJ1-4; 8 bases agree with TRBD1. The CDR3 runs to 14 residues. The germline V gene has CDR1 SGHRS and CDR2 YFSETQ. The V segment lost 4 bases and the J segment 8 bases; nucleotides outside the gene matches: 7. The CDR3 nucleotides are TGCGCCAGCAGCCCAGGACAGGGTGGGGAAAAACTGTTTTTT. Its protein product is CASSPGQGGEKLFF.

The chain recombines TRBV2 with TRBJ2-7, with TRBD1 matching over 8 bases. V was pared by 6 bases and J by 0 bases, with 4 bases of the junction left unmatched. Germline CDR1 SNHLY, CDR2 FYNNEI. This CDR3 is built from 14 residues. The CDR3, as DNA: TGTGCCAGCAGGGGGGGACAGGTCTCCTACGAGCAGTACTTC. Translation: CASRGGQVSYEQYF.

The rearrangement joins TRBV12-3 or TRBV12-4 to TRBJ2-5; 9 bases are a match to TRBD2. The CDR3 sequence is 11 residues long. The V and J ends lost 1 base and 13 bases, in that order; junction bases with no gene match: 1. This CDR3 is CASSLGLAAYF. DNA of the CDR3: TGTGCCAGCAGTTTAGGACTAGCGGCGTACTTC.

The V gene is TRBV11-3, the J gene TRBJ2-1; 7 bases agree with TRBD1. Per the germline V gene, CDR1 is SGHNT and CDR2 is YENEEA. This CDR3 has 13 residues. Germline trimming cut 8 bases from V and 5 bases from J; bases unmatched to any gene: 6. The CDR3: CASERQGHNEQFF. CDR3 nucleotide sequence: TGTGCCAGCGAGAGACAGGGTCACAATGAGCAGTTCTTC.

This clone has a single count. The genes are TRBV5-1 and TRBJ2-4; TRBD2 is a possible D gene (6 bases). The CDR3 is made up of 17 amino acids. V was pared by 0 bases and J by 1 base, with 14 bases between. Germline V gene lookup returns CDR1 SGHRS and CDR2 YFSETQ. The CDR3 DNA reads as TGCGCCAGCAGCTTGGCCGGTGGGGGGAGGGCCAAAAACATTCAGTACTTC. Encoded protein: CASSLAGGGRAKNIQYF.

The chain uses TRBV20-1 and TRBJ2-1; no clear D gene. The V end lost 3 bases, the J end lost 5 bases, and 20 bases lay between the germline ends. Germline-derived CDR1 and CDR2 are DFQATT and SNEGSKA (reference sequence). The CDR3 consists of 16 residues. CDR3 nucleotides: TGCAGTGCTAGTGGCGCCTTAGTGGGCCCAAACAATGAGCAGTTCTTC. Its translation is CSASGALVGPNNEQFF.

This sequence joins TRBV25-1 and TRBJ1-2; TRBD1 is a possible D gene (5 bases). CDR1 and CDR2 (germline): MGHDK, SYGVNS. Trimming removed 2 bases from V and 8 bases from J, with 21 bases in between. The CDR3 is 16 residues long. CDR3 loop: CASSEQDRRAQGGYTF. The DNA for the CDR3 is TGTGCCAGCAGTGAACAAGACAGACGGGCGCAGGGCGGCTACACCTTC.

This chain joins TRBV7-2 and TRBJ1-2, with D tentatively TRBD1 (6 bases). In germline, CDR1 is SGHTA, CDR2 FQGNSA. Trimming pared 4 bases from V and 0 bases from J, leaving 9 bases between. This CDR3 spans 14 amino acids. CDR3 loop: CASSYDRSNYGYTF. The CDR3 DNA sequence: TGTGCCAGCAGCTATGACAGGTCTAACTATGGCTACACCTTC.

This chain joins TRBV7-9 and TRBJ2-6, with D possibly matching TRBD2 (6 bases). Between the trimmed V and J ends, which lost 3 bases and 2 bases, there was a span of 17 bases. Germline loops: CDR1 SEHNR, CDR2 FQNEAQ (reference sequence). The CDR3 sequence is 18 residues long. The CDR3 protein is CASSFGGADPTGANVLTF. The CDR3 DNA is TGTGCCAGCAGCTTCGGCGGGGCAGACCCCACTGGGGCCAACGTCCTGACTTTC. Together with reference TRBV7-9 and TRBJ2-6, the CDR3 gives the full variable domain: DTGVSQNPRHKITKRGQNVTFRCDPISEHNRLYWYRQTLGQGPEFLTYFQNEAQLEKSRLLSDRFSAERPKGSFSTLEIQRTEQGDSAMYLCASSFGGADPTGANVLTFGAGSRLTVL.

The chain combines TRBV7-9 with TRBJ2-3, with 11 nucleotides matching TRBD2. CDR1 is SEHNR, CDR2 FQNEAQ, per germline (reference sequence). After removal of 7 bases from V and 4 bases from J, the junction contained 10 bases not matched to a gene. The CDR3 consists of 16 residues. DNA of the CDR3: TGTGCCAGCAAATCAGCACTAGCGGGAGCCGCAGATACGCAGTATTTT. Amino acids: CASKSALAGAADTQYF.

CDR3 loop: CASSLQAGSHSYNEQFF. The CDR3 DNA is TGTGCCAGCAGCTTGCAGGCGGGATCCCACTCCTACAATGAGCAGTTCTTC. The chain couples TRBV5-4 to TRBJ2-1; D perhaps matches TRBD2 (6 bases). CDR1 and CDR2 from the germline V gene are SGHNT and YYREEE (reference sequence). Trimming removed 1 base at V and 0 bases at J, with 14 bases between. There are 17 residues in the CDR3.

V is TRBV18 and J is TRBJ2-3; TRBD2 might be the D (6 bases). CDR1 KGHSH and CDR2 LQKENI come from the germline V gene. CDR3 length equals 15 residues. Trimming took off 3 bases at V and 2 bases at J, with 12 bases between the two ends. This CDR3 is CASSPRRAATDTQYF. CDR3 in DNA: TGTGCCAGCTCACCCCGGAGGGCCGCCACAGATACGCAGTATTTT.

The table lists this clone with a count of one. The rearrangement links TRBV30 to TRBJ2-1; maybe TRBD1 (6 bases). Germline V CDR1 and CDR2: GTSNPN, SVGIG (reference sequence). There are 11 residues in the CDR3. V gave up 4 bases and J gave up 8 bases, with 9 bases separating them. The CDR3 bases are TGTGCCTGGAACAGGGTCGATGAGCAGTTCTTC. Its protein product is CAWNRVDEQFF.

The V call is TRBV6-5, the J call TRBJ1-2; no firm D call. The germline V and J ends were trimmed by 6 bases and 6 bases, with 14 bases remaining between them. This CDR3 has 13 residues. The germline V gene has CDR1 MNHEY and CDR2 SVGAGI. The CDR3 DNA follows: TGTGCCAGCAGCCCAGATTCTGGCCATGGCTACACCTTC. Its translation is CASSPDSGHGYTF.

V and J are TRBV3-1 (or the pseudogene TRBV3-2) and TRBJ2-3; TRBD2 agrees at 7 bases. The V and J ends lost 2 bases and 6 bases, in that order; junction bases with no gene match: 11. The V gene's germline CDR1 is LGHDT and CDR2 YNNKEL (reference sequence). This CDR3 comprises 16 residues. Written as DNA, the CDR3 is TGTGCCAGCAGCCAACATGTAGGGGACGGGGGGGATACGCAGTATTTT. Residues: CASSQHVGDGGDTQYF.

This sequence joins TRBV4-2 and TRBJ2-3; 8 nucleotides agree with TRBD2. The CDR3 has 17 amino acids. The germline V gene has CDR1 LGHNA and CDR2 YNFKEQ. Trimming cost V 4 bases and J 2 bases; bases outside gene matches: 11. CDR3: CASSPDSLAEITDTQYF. The CDR3 nucleotides read TGTGCCAGCAGCCCCGATTCACTAGCGGAAATCACAGATACGCAGTATTTT.

The sample holds one count of this clone. The CDR3 reads CASSPGTDTQYF. DNA of the CDR3: TGTGCCAGCAGTCCAGGCACAGATACGCAGTATTTT. The chain is built from TRBV11-3 and TRBJ2-3, with D hard to call. Trimming pared 6 bases from V and 1 base from J, leaving 5 bases between. Germline loops: CDR1 SGHNT, CDR2 YENEEA. This CDR3 comprises 12 residues.

J is TRBJ1-5 and V is TRBV6-5; D ambiguous. CDR3 length: 12 residues. CDR1 and CDR2 (germline): MNHEY, SVGAGI. Between the trimmed V and J ends, which lost 1 base and 7 bases, there was a span of 5 bases. The CDR3, as DNA: TGTGCCAGCAGTTACTTCGGGCAGCCCCAGCATTTT. This codes for CASSYFGQPQHF.

CDR3 sequence reads: CATSDTGVGAYNEQFF. The CDR3, as DNA: TGTGCCACCAGTGATACAGGGGTCGGAGCCTACAATGAGCAGTTCTTC. This chain connects TRBV24-1 to TRBJ2-1; TRBD1 matches 7 bases. Germline-derived CDR1 and CDR2 are KGHDR and SFDVKD. The CDR3 consists of 16 residues. Germline trimming cut 3 bases from V and 2 bases from J; bases unmatched to any gene: 6.

The chain has TRBV14 and TRBJ1-1; weak D call: TRBD1 (5 bases). The CDR3 contains 16 residues. V lost 0 bases to trimming and J lost 4 bases, with 15 bases between them. Germline V lookup: CDR1 SGHDN, CDR2 FVKESK. CDR3 nucleotides: TGTGCCAGCAGCCAAGATGGACGGACAAGAGGCACTGAAGCTTTCTTT. Its protein is CASSQDGRTRGTEAFF.